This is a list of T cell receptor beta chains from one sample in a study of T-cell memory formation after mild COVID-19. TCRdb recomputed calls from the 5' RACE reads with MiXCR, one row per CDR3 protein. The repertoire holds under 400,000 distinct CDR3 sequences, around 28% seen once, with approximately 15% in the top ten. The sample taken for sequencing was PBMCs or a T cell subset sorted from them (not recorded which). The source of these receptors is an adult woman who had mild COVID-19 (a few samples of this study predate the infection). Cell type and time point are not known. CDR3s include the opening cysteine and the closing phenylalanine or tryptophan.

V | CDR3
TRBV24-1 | CATSDLTGGLVEQFF
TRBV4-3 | CASSQDDRDNQPQHF
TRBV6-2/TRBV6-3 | CASSPTGFGNTIYF
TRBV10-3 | CATRNGGNTDTQYF
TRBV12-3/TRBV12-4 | CASSSIRPPRQGTTDTQYF
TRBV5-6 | CASSSLGPESYKWNTEAFF
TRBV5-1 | CASSHGTSGSHVFEQFF
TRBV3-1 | CASSQPGPSPLHF
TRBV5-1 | CASTARGGSGELFF
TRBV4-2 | CASSQEQGGSSYEQYF
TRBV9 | CATSSGVYNEQFF
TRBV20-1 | CSARMGYEQYF
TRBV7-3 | CASSSHRVEYGPTDTQYF
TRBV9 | CASSVDPSQGEQYF
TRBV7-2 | CASSILAGAVGNTGELFF
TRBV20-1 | CSARGLESSYEQYF
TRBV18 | CASSPIPTRSNYGYTF
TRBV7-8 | CASSLPQYRGWEETQYF
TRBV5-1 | CASSWDRGPDTQYF
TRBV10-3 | CAISESTGNTEAFF
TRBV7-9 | CASSLAGGNTDTQYF
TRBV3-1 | CASSQVGLAGGKYNEQFF
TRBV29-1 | CSVAGGNTDTQYF
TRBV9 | CASSFRQEETQYF
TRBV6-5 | CASSYGSTGELFF
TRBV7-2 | CASSLGGAGELFF
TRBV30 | CAWGNGRQETQYF
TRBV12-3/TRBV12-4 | CASSLHGSLGGGEKLFF
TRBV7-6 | CASSLALTGELFF
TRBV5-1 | CASSTDRGDYLNQETQYF
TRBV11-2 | CASSLRGGASYEQYF
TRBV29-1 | CSVERIQGRGEQYF
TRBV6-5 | CASSYGTSVMNTGELFF
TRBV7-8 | CASSLAGIYEQYF
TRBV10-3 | CAIADRGYEQYF
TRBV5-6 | CASSSAGFNQPQHF
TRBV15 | CATSRDVRQGRANYGYTF
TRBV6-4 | CASSLESGIRYGYTF
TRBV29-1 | CSVSGNPSTDTQYF
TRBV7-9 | CASSLRDRAKNIQYF
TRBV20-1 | CSAIKRVNTEAFF
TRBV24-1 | CATSATDTQYF
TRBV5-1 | CASSSREPSEQYF
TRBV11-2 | CASSLTDLTGELFF
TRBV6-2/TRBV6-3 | CASSQQGVSNEQFF
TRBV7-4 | CASSLWGQIYEQYF
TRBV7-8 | CASRPKGAGVYNEQFF
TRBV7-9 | CASSLNVDGYTF
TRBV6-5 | CATCRGGTHNEQFF